This T cell receptor beta chain was captured by sequencing in a study of T-cell reconstitution after alpha-beta-depleted transplantation in children (dated by TCRdb to about 2016). In terms of the full investigation: T-cell immune reconstitution after TCRalphabeta/CD19-depleted allogeneic hematopoietic cell transplantation in children was quantitatively tracked in the study by means of TCR repertoire profiling.

The treatment or condition label corresponds to: allogeneic hematopoietic cell transplantation with graft depleted of TCRalphabeta T cells and CD19 B cells. The transplant recipients were children given TCRalphabeta/CD19-depleted allogeneic hematopoietic cell grafts. Taken from cysteine to phenylalanine, the CDR3 has 18 residues. Just the 54-base CDR3 DNA is kept, in frame starting at base 1. Unmatched junction bases come to 19, with V trimmed by 3 bases and J by 6 bases. The germline V gene (reference sequence) provides CDR1 DFQATT and CDR2 SNEGSKA. Note on this clonotype: Its specific antigen is unknown. Qualities for individual bases were not recorded, and no much larger clone is one base off.

Receptors were amplified or captured by PCR. Instrument on record: Illumina HiSeq 2500. Molecular barcoding was employed in the preparation of TCR libraries, with unique molecular identifiers being used to normalize TCRbeta repertoire quantification. TCRdb reworked the public reads: Q25 trimming with fastp, MiXCR clone assembly, productive beta chains retained. Rows are combined by CDR3 protein, so each entry shows the most common genes and DNA. The sample data list around 300,000 distinct CDR3 sequences, and 11% of these were observed just once. About a quarter of the sample is in the top ten clones. Study-wide findings and limitations: The apparently early alphabetaT-cell count recovery about two months after transplant was reportedly dependent on only several hundred rapidly expanded clones derived from non-depleted graft cells. The high TCRbeta diversity at day 60 in some patients was ascribed to recipient T cells and intrathymic progenitors that had survived conditioning. Hyperexpanded clone frequencies declined over subsequent months; after one year, T-cell counts and TCRbeta diversity were mostly attributed to newly produced T cells.

This chain is built from TRBV20-1 and TRBJ2-7; 11 bases in between match TRBD2. The TCR comes from a male patient between 2 and 10 years old who had a stem cell transplant for chronic granulomatous disease, so the T cells may come from the graft donor. The specimen comprised peripheral blood, sampled 180 days after TCRalphabeta/CD19-depleted stem cell transplant. The bases read TGCAGTGCTAGGAAGGCCGGGACTAGCGGCAGGACCTCGGGCGAGCAGTACTTC. The encoded protein is CSARKAGTSGRTSGEQYF.